A selection of T cell receptor beta chains follows, all from one sample in a study of blood T cell repertoires in COVID-19. The assay was immunoSEQ multiplex PCR, and TCRdb's table has in-frame clones only and misses some. The sample has around 470,000 clones; 90% are singletons. The material sequenced was PBMCs or T cells enriched from blood (not recorded which). The receptors were sampled from a man aged 18-30 years who had recovered from COVID-19. CDR3s include the opening cysteine and the closing phenylalanine or tryptophan. A D gene is named only where the DNA matches it firmly. The size entry is marked missing in some rows and otherwise reads once, few, many or a size class.

cdr3_nt,cdr3_aa,v_call,cdr3_length,j_call,clone_size,d_call
TGTGCCAGCAGCTTGGTTTCGGTTAACACTGAAGCTTTCTTT,CASSLVSVNTEAFF,TRBV5-6,14,TRBJ1-1,once,.
TGTGCTAGTGGTTTGGTTCAGGGGTCTAATTCACCCCTCCACTTT,CASGLVQGSNSPLHF,TRBV12-5,15,TRBJ1-6,.,.
TGTGCCAGCAGCTCCAGACAGGCACTGAACACTGAAGCTTTCTTT,CASSSRQALNTEAFF,TRBV13,15,TRBJ1-1,.,.
TGCGCCAGCAGCTTGGAAGCGTTGATCTACAATGAGCAGTTCTTC,CASSLEALIYNEQFF,TRBV5-1,15,TRBJ2-1,.,.
TGTGCCAGCAGTCCCGGACTAGCTTCCGGGGAGCTGTTTTTT,CASSPGLASGELFF,TRBV6-5,14,TRBJ2-2,once,TRBD2
TGTGCCAGCAGGGCATACAGCAATCAGCCCCAGCATTTT,CASRAYSNQPQHF,TRBV6-5,13,TRBJ1-5,.,.
TGCGCCAGCAGCTTGGGGGCTTTCAACTATGGCTACACCTTC,CASSLGAFNYGYTF,TRBV5-1,14,TRBJ1-2,few,.
TGTGCCAGCAGCCAAGATCCCGGACTATACAATGAGCAGTTCTTC,CASSQDPGLYNEQFF,TRBV3-1/TRBV3-2,15,TRBJ2-1,.,.
TGTGCCATCGGCCGTCCGGGGGGGACCCAGTACTTC,CAIGRPGGTQYF,TRBV10-3,12,TRBJ2-5,.,TRBD2
TGTGCCAGCAGGGGGACAGGAGGTCAGCCCCAGCATTTT,CASRGTGGQPQHF,TRBV12-3/TRBV12-4,13,TRBJ1-5,.,TRBD1
TGTGCCACCGGGACTAGCGGGAGTTTTCTTGGCAATGAGCAGTTCTTC,CATGTSGSFLGNEQFF,TRBV10-3,16,TRBJ2-1,.,TRBD2
TGTGCCAGCAGTTTATTGAGCGGAGGTCAAGAGACCCAGTACTTC,CASSLLSGGQETQYF,TRBV27,15,TRBJ2-5,.,.
TGTGCCAGCAGCTGGGGGACAGGGAGGAACACCATATATTTT,CASSWGTGRNTIYF,TRBV13,14,TRBJ1-3,.,TRBD1
TGCGCCAGCAGCTACGAGAGCCCCTACGAGCAGTACTTC,CASSYESPYEQYF,TRBV5-1,13,TRBJ2-7,.,.
TGTGCCAGCAGTGAGAGCACCGGGGAGCTGTTTTTT,CASSESTGELFF,TRBV25-1,12,TRBJ2-2,.,.